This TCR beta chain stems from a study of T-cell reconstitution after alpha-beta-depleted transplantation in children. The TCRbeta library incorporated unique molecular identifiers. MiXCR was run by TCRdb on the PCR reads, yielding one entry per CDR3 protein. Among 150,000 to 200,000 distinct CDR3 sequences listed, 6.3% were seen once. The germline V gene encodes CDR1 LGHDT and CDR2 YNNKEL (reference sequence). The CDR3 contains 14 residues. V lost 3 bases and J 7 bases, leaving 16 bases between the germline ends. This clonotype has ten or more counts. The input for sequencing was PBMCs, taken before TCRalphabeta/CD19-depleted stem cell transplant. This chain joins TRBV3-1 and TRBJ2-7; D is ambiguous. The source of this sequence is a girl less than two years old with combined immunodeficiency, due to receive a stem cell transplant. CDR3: CASSQGSLTEEQYF. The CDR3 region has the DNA TGTGCCAGCAGCCAGGGCAGCCTGACGGAAGAGCAGTACTTC.